This TCR beta chain was recorded in a study of a mutant IDH1 vaccine in newly diagnosed glioma. On the study more broadly: Prior therapy was radiotherapy, temozolomide, or both; most received both. Whole-study results and caveats: Among all patients, vaccine-induced immune responses occurred in 85% to 95%. Changes in top peripheral clonotypes did not appear linked to pseudoprogression.

Germline lookup yields CDR1 SGHRS and CDR2 YFSETQ. The CDR3 is 14 amino acids. Trimming took off 4 bases at V and 1 base at J, with 11 bases between the two ends. Time point defined: baseline, week 1 (first vaccination visit). Treatment given: pre-vaccination baseline after standard-of-care therapy. Donor diagnoses consisted of new WHO grade 3 or 4 IDH1-mutant, ATRX-lost astrocytomas. Only in-frame clones appear in the TCRdb table, and some are missing; sequencing was by immunoSEQ multiplex PCR. This table holds tens of thousands of clones, under 90% found once. A note on this clone: The antigen is not known.

The TCR was taken from a woman in her fifties or sixties with glioma. The sample consisted of PBMCs, taken from a glioma patient treated with radiotherapy, temozolomide or both. The chain has TRBV5-1 and TRBJ1-2; D not certain. The CDR3 region has the DNA TGCGCCAGCAGCCCATTCCAGAGTAACTATGGCTACACCTTC. It is translated as CASSPFQSNYGYTF.